Each of the 6 T cell receptor beta chains below was sequenced from the same sample in a study of blood T cells in healthy people across ages. Through a sample-barcoded 5' primer and a J-beta primer mix, a second PCR was run for roughly 7 to 12 cycles. TCRdb ran MiXCR on the 5' RACE reads and lists one entry per CDR3 protein. The repertoire holds 750,000 to 1,000,000 distinct CDR3 sequences, with under 35% as singletons. The sample also formed part of further work on T cells of mothers and their children.

Specimen: blood. These receptors came from a woman between 40 and 55 years old in good health.

The chain carries TRBV28 and TRBJ2-1; D possibly corresponds to TRBD2 (6 bases). The V and J ends lost 8 bases and 2 bases respectively, with 10 bases between them. The CDR3 length is 13 residues. Germline V CDR1 and CDR2: MDHEN, SYDVKM. The CDR3 coding sequence is TGTGCCAGCGATAGCGGCCCCTACAATGAGCAGTTCTTC. As protein: CASDSGPYNEQFF. Looking up the rest from reference TRBV28 and TRBJ2-1 gives the full variable domain: DVKVTQSSRYLVKRTGEKVFLECVQDMDHENMFWYRQDPGLGLRLIYFSYDVKMKEKGDIPEGYSVSREKKERFSLILESASTNQTSMYLCASDSGPYNEQFFGPGTRLTVL.

The rearrangement joins TRBV7-9 to TRBJ2-5; TRBD1 is a possible D gene (6 bases). The CDR3 covers 14 residues. The germline V and J ends were trimmed by 5 bases and 4 bases, with 14 bases remaining between them. Germline-derived CDR1 and CDR2 are SEHNR and FQNEAQ (reference sequence). DNA of the CDR3: TGTGCCAGCAGCCGAGGGACATTGAGAGAGACCCAGTACTTC. This encodes CASSRGTLRETQYF.

V gene TRBV20-1 combines with J gene TRBJ1-6; maybe TRBD1 (5 bases). Germline-derived CDR1 and CDR2 are DFQATT and SNEGSKA (reference sequence). Trimming removed 7 bases at V and 8 bases at J, with 15 bases between. The CDR3 is 13 residues long. The CDR3 sequence: CSGAGTWDSPLHF. The DNA for the CDR3 is TGCAGTGGAGCCGGGACGTGGGATTCACCCCTCCACTTT.

In its sample, this clonotype was seen many times. CDR3 residues: CASSDEHSGANVLTF. The CDR3 DNA follows: TGTGCCAGCAGTGACGAGCACTCTGGGGCCAACGTCCTGACTTTC. This sequence joins TRBV6-4 and TRBJ2-6; D call uncertain. CDR3 length equals 15 residues. The germline V and J ends were trimmed by 2 bases and 0 bases, with 5 bases remaining between them. Per the germline V gene, CDR1 is MRHNA and CDR2 is SNTAGT.

The rearrangement joins TRBV5-1 to TRBJ2-5, with TRBD2 matching over 7 bases. Matching the DNA end better, TRBJ2-1 makes the J call doubtful. There are 16 residues in the CDR3. Germline V gene lookup returns CDR1 SGHRS and CDR2 YFSETQ. The CDR3 reads CASSLSGAVIQETQFF. The CDR3 bases are TGCGCCAGCAGCTTGAGCGGGGCAGTGATACAAGAGACCCAGTTCTTC.

This clonotype turned up a few times. An end of the junction differs from the germline gene, which may be a read error. J is TRBJ2-1 and V is TRBV27, with 11 bases lining up with TRBD2. Per the germline V gene, CDR1 is MNHEY and CDR2 is SMNVEV (reference sequence). This CDR3 comprises 15 residues. The CDR3, as DNA: TGTGCCGGCAGTTTGGGGACTAGCGGTGGGGGCGAGCAGTTCTTC. Translation gives CAGSLGTSGGGEQFF.